Following are 14 T cell receptor beta chains from one sample sequenced in a study of beta chain features in type 1 diabetes. Expressed TCRB transcripts were sequenced because the isolated RNA had all been reverse transcribed beforehand. The method was immunoSEQ multiplex PCR; TCRdb's version includes in-frame clones alone and lacks a portion of them. There are about half a million clones in the sample; around 30% occur only once, and around 0.065% lies in the top ten. Sequenced: naive CD4+ T cells from blood. These receptors originate from a man aged 18 to 29 in good health.

The chain joins TRBV4-2 to TRBJ2-1, with TRBD1 identical over 7 bases. Germline V lookup: CDR1 LGHNA, CDR2 YNFKEQ. The CDR3 is 15 residues long. V trimming: 4 bases; J trimming: 5 bases; junction bases outside the gene matches: 8. CDR3 sequence reads: CASSPPQGPNNEQFF. CDR3 bases: TGTGCCAGCAGCCCACCACAGGGGCCCAACAATGAGCAGTTCTTC.

This chain links TRBV4-2 with TRBJ2-6; no clear D gene. The length of the CDR3 is 17 residues. The V gene's germline CDR1 is LGHNA and CDR2 YNFKEQ. Trimming pared 0 bases from V and 0 bases from J, leaving 9 bases between. This CDR3 is CASSQDRASSGANVLTF. The CDR3 DNA reads TGTGCCAGCAGCCAAGATAGGGCAAGCTCTGGGGCCAACGTCCTGACTTTC.

V usage is TRBV28 and J usage is TRBJ1-2; no firm D call. CDR1 is MDHEN, CDR2 SYDVKM, per germline. CDR3 size: 15 residues. Trimming removed 5 bases at V and 4 bases at J, with 17 bases between. The CDR3, as DNA: TGTGCCAGCAGTCTAGGACCGGGAGTTGGCTATGGCTACACCTTC. Encoded protein: CASSLGPGVGYGYTF.

This clone appeared a few times. The chain uses TRBV29-1 and TRBJ2-3; D is undetermined. Deletions cut 3 bases from V and 2 bases from J, with 9 bases between. CDR3 length equals 13 residues. In germline, CDR1 is SQVTM, CDR2 ANQGSEA. The CDR3 sequence is CSVEPKFTDTQYF. The CDR3 coding sequence is TGCAGCGTTGAGCCCAAATTCACAGATACGCAGTATTTT.

The count of this clone is one. The chain carries TRBV2 and TRBJ2-1; D gene unclear. V was shortened by 2 bases and J by 0 bases, with 8 bases between the two germline ends. The germline gives CDR1 SNHLY, CDR2 FYNNEI. The CDR3 is 15 amino acids. Here the CDR3 DNA reads TGTGCCAGCAGTGAAAACTACCCCTCCTACAATGAGCAGTTCTTC. This translates into CASSENYPSYNEQFF.

V is TRBV7-2 and J is TRBJ2-3; D is unclear. With 3 bases removed from V and 0 bases from J, the gap between germline ends came to 13 bases. CDR3 length: 16 residues. Germline CDR1 is SGHTA and CDR2 is FQGNSA. The CDR3 bases are TGTGCCAGCAGCTTTAGTATGCCCGACAGCACAGATACGCAGTATTTT. This encodes CASSFSMPDSTDTQYF.

This clone was counted many times. The V and J genes are TRBV30 and TRBJ2-1; D possibly corresponds to TRBD1 (6 bases). Germline CDR1 GTSNPN, CDR2 SVGIG (reference sequence). The CDR3 sequence is 14 residues long. V was pared by 4 bases and J by 5 bases, with 15 bases between. CDR3 coding DNA: TGTGCCTGGAAGTGGCAGGGGCTTAACAATGAGCAGTTCTTC. It is translated as CAWKWQGLNNEQFF. Full variable domain (rest looked up from reference TRBV30 and TRBJ2-1): SQTIHQWPATLVQPVGSPLSLECTVEGTSNPNLYWYRQAAGRGLQLLFYSVGIGQISSEVPQNLSASRPQDRQFILSSKKLLLSDSGFYLCAWKWQGLNNEQFFGPGTRLTVL.

The chain carries TRBV5-1 and TRBJ2-7; TRBD2 is a possible D gene (6 bases). V shed 0 bases and J shed 0 bases, with 16 bases lying between them. This CDR3 is 17 amino acids long. Looked up from germline, CDR1 is SGHRS and CDR2 is YFSETQ. The CDR3 here is CASSLAPGGISSYEQYF. The CDR3 bases are TGCGCCAGCAGCTTGGCTCCCGGAGGGATCTCCTCCTACGAGCAGTACTTC.

V is TRBV4-3 and J is TRBJ2-3; D perhaps matches TRBD2 (5 bases). This CDR3 spans 16 amino acids. Germline CDR1 reads LGHNA; CDR2 reads YSLEER. Trimming removed 0 bases from V and 1 base from J, with 11 bases in between. The CDR3 DNA reads as TGCGCCAGCAGCCAAGATGGAGGCTTGGGCACAGATACGCAGTATTTT. As protein: CASSQDGGLGTDTQYF.

This clone has more than one count but fewer than ten. This rearrangement joins TRBV9 to TRBJ2-1, with a weak D call TRBD1 (6 bases). Germline lookup yields CDR1 SGDLS and CDR2 YYNGEE. Trimming removed 4 bases from V and 3 bases from J, with 11 bases in between. The CDR3 extends over 14 amino acids. The CDR3 DNA sequence: TGTGCCAGCAGCACAACAGGGAACTACAATGAGCAGTTCTTC. It codes for CASSTTGNYNEQFF.

In this sample, this clone turned up a few times. The chain recombines TRBV7-9 with TRBJ2-1; D is possibly TRBD1 (6 bases). Germline-derived CDR1 and CDR2 are SEHNR and FQNEAQ (reference sequence). Trimming cost V 0 bases and J 5 bases, with 20 bases left between them. This CDR3 has 18 amino acids. CDR3 amino acids: CASSLALQGRGVDNEQFF. The CDR3 region has the DNA TGTGCCAGCAGCTTAGCCCTTCAGGGCAGGGGTGTGGACAATGAGCAGTTCTTC.

The chain joins TRBV25-1 to TRBJ1-4; the D is unclear. V lost 4 bases and J lost 7, with 10 bases in between. The CDR3 runs 13 residues. Looked up from germline, CDR1 is MGHDK and CDR2 is SYGVNS. CDR3 loop: CASSGGIFEKLFF. The DNA for the CDR3 is TGTGCCAGCAGTGGGGGAATATTTGAAAAACTGTTTTTT.

V gene TRBV29-1 combines with J gene TRBJ1-1; 10 positions agree with TRBD1. Germline trimming cut 8 bases from V and 1 base from J; bases unmatched to any gene: 4. This CDR3 has 13 amino acids. Germline-derived CDR1 and CDR2 are SQVTM and ANQGSEA. Written as DNA, the CDR3 is TGCAGCACTAGGACAGGGGGGAACACTGAAGCTTTCTTT. Translating it yields CSTRTGGNTEAFF.

The J gene is TRBJ2-4, the V gene TRBV9; 12 bases line up with TRBD2. Trimming cost V 4 bases and J 8 bases; bases outside gene matches: 19. This CDR3 contains 19 residues. Germline V CDR1 and CDR2: SGDLS, YYNGEE. The chain's CDR3 is CASSSPRLAGVLQGDIQYF. The CDR3 DNA is TGTGCCAGCAGCTCACCGAGACTAGCGGGAGTCCTCCAAGGAGACATTCAGTACTTC.